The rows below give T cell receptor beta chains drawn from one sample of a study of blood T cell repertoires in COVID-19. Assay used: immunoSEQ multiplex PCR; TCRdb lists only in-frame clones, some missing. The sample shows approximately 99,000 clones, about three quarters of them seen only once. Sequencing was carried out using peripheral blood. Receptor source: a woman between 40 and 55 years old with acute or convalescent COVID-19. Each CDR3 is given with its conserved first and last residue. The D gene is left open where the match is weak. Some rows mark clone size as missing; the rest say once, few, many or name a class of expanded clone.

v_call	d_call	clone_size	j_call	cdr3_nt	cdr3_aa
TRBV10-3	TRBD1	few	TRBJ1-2	TGTGCCATCAGTCCCATTCAGGGGGCGAGTGGCTACACCTTC	CAISPIQGASGYTF
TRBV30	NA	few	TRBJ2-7	TGTGCCTGGAGTGTATCCCTCTACGAGCAGTACTTC	CAWSVSLYEQYF
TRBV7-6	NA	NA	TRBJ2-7	TGTGCCAGCAGCTTAGACGGGAACTACGAGCAGTACTTC	CASSLDGNYEQYF
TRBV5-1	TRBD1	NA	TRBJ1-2	TGCGCCAGCAGCCCCGGACAGGGAGTAAAAGGCTACACCTTC	CASSPGQGVKGYTF
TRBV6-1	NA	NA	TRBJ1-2	TGTGCCAGCAGTGAAGCGCACGGTGGCTACACCTTC	CASSEAHGGYTF
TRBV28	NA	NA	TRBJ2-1	TGTGCCAGCAGTTTAGGGCAAGTGAGTTACAATGAGCAGTTCTTC	CASSLGQVSYNEQFF
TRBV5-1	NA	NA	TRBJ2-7	TGCGCCAGCAGTCCTGCCCGAGGCGGGTACGAGCAGTACTTC	CASSPARGGYEQYF
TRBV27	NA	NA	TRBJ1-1	TGTGCCAGCAGCCTAGGCACTGAAGCTTTCTTT	CASSLGTEAFF
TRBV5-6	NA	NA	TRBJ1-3	TGTGCCAGCAGTCCCCGGGGGTCTGGAAACACCATATATTTT	CASSPRGSGNTIYF
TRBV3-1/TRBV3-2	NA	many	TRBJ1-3	TGTGCCAGCAGCTCCCGGGAATCTGGAAACACCATATATTTT	CASSSRESGNTIYF
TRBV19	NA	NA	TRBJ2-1	TGTGCCAGTAGTATAGAGGGGGGGACAACCTACAATGAGCAGTTCTTC	CASSIEGGTTYNEQFF
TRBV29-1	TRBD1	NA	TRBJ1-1	TGCAGCGTTGGGGGGAGGACAGGGTTCAATATGAACACTGAAGCTTTCTTT	CSVGGRTGFNMNTEAFF
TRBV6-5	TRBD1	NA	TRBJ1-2	TGTGCCAGCAGTTACCAGGGACAGGGTGGAATGGGGGGCTACACCTTC	CASSYQGQGGMGGYTF
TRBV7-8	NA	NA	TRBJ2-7	TGTGCCAGCAGCTACCACAGGGTGGATCCCTACGAGCAGTACTTC	CASSYHRVDPYEQYF
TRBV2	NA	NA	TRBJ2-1	TGTGCCAGCAGTGGCACCCGGTACAATGAGCAGTTCTTC	CASSGTRYNEQFF
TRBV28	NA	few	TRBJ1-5	TGTGCCAGCAGTTTACTCAGTCAGCCCCAGCATTTT	CASSLLSQPQHF
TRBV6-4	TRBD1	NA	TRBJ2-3	TGTGCCAGCAGTGAGGGACAGGGGGCAGATACGCAGTATTTT	CASSEGQGADTQYF
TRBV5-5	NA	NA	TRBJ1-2	TGTGCCAGCAGCTTGGAACGTAGCCGTCAGGGCATTTTTAGCTACACCTTC	CASSLERSRQGIFSYTF
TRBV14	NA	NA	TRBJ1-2	TGTGCCAGCAGCCCGGGACGGACCGGGGGCTATGGCTACACCTTC	CASSPGRTGGYGYTF
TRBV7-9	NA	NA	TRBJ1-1	TGTGCCAGCAGCTCCTACGGGGGGGCGGGTGAGGACACTGAAGCTTTCTTT	CASSSYGGAGEDTEAFF
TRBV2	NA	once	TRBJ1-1	TGTGCCAGCACCTCTTACGGAGGGGATGAAGCTTTCTTT	CASTSYGGDEAFF
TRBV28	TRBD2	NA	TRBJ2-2	TGTGCCAGCAGTTCCCCAGCGGGACTCACCGGGGAGCTGTTTTTT	CASSSPAGLTGELFF